Following are 32 T cell receptor beta chains from one sample sequenced in a study of blood T cell repertoires in COVID-19. Sequenced by immunoSEQ multiplex PCR; TCRdb stores in-frame clones only, minus some. The sample lists about 140,000 clones; approximately 90% were seen once. Sequencing was carried out using peripheral blood. Receptors originate from an elderly woman with acute or convalescent COVID-19.

This clone was seen more than once but under ten times. The chain has TRBV10-2 and TRBJ1-1; D gene ambiguous. The germline V and J ends were trimmed by 4 bases and 4 bases, with 13 bases remaining between them. The V gene's germline CDR1 is WSHSY and CDR2 SAAADI. This CDR3 contains 14 residues. CDR3 nucleotides: TGCGCCAGCAGTGTCAGTCTGGGAGGCACTGAAGCTTTCTTT. This translates into CASSVSLGGTEAFF.

J is TRBJ1-1 and V is TRBV7-9, with unresolved D. CDR3 length: 14 amino acids. Trimming removed 2 bases at V and 7 bases at J, with 14 bases between. Germline CDR1 is SEHNR and CDR2 is FQNEAQ (reference sequence). This chain's CDR3 is CASSLFEEEHEAFF. DNA of the CDR3: TGTGCCAGCAGCTTATTCGAAGAGGAACATGAAGCTTTCTTT.

This clone was detected a few times. This sequence joins TRBV18 and TRBJ1-5; D not certain. Germline CDR1 reads KGHSH; CDR2 reads LQKENI. V dropped 3 bases and J dropped 4 bases, with 10 bases sitting between them. The CDR3 loop spans 14 amino acids. The chain's CDR3 is CASSPPSVNQPQHF. The CDR3 bases are TGTGCCAGCTCACCTCCTTCTGTGAATCAGCCCCAGCATTTT.

V is TRBV29-1 and J is TRBJ1-1; 9 bases are shared with TRBD1. The CDR3 extends over 13 amino acids. Germline assignment: CDR1 SQVTM and CDR2 ANQGSEA. V was pared by 6 bases and J by 4 bases, with 6 bases of the junction left unmatched. The CDR3, as DNA: TGCAGCGTCGCCAAACAGGGGGCCACTGAAGCTTTCTTT. This gives the protein CSVAKQGATEAFF.

This chain joins TRBV21-1 and TRBJ2-1; TRBD2, as called in the table, went unchecked against the DNA. TRBV21-1 is a pseudogene. This CDR3 is 11 amino acids long. The CDR3 sequence is CASSKVSEQFF. DNA for the CDR3: TGTGCCAGCAGCAAAGTGAGTGAGCAGTTCTTC.

This chain joins TRBV29-1 and TRBJ2-2; D not resolved. CDR1 is SQVTM, CDR2 ANQGSEA, per germline. Trimming took 3 bases from V and 6 from J, leaving 14 bases between them. The CDR3 sequence is 14 residues long. CDR3 amino acids: CSVERGNYPGELFF. The CDR3 DNA sequence: TGCAGCGTTGAGAGAGGCAACTACCCCGGGGAGCTGTTTTTT.

CDR3 amino acids: CAISESRTRQGANEKLFF. The CDR3 DNA follows: TGTGCCATCAGTGAGTCCAGAACCCGACAGGGGGCAAATGAAAAACTGTTTTTT. This sequence joins TRBV10-3 and TRBJ1-4, with TRBD1 matching 10 bases. CDR3 length equals 18 residues. CDR1 is ENHRY, CDR2 SYGVKD, per germline. V lost 0 bases, J lost 5 bases, and 9 bases stayed unmatched.

The genes are TRBV5-1 and TRBJ1-1, with D possibly being TRBD1 (5 bases). Looked up from germline, CDR1 is SGHRS and CDR2 is YFSETQ. This CDR3 spans 14 amino acids. V lost 4 bases, J lost 0 bases, and 10 bases lay in between. CDR3 DNA: TGCGCCAGCAGCGTCGACAGATTGAACACTGAAGCTTTCTTT. Translating gives CASSVDRLNTEAFF.

This chain links TRBV4-1 with TRBJ1-1; 11 bases match TRBD1. The germline V gene has CDR1 MGHRA and CDR2 YSYEKL. Trimming at V came to 4 bases and at J to 4 bases, leaving 5 bases not matched to a gene. The CDR3 is made up of 15 amino acids. The CDR3 bases are TGCGCCAGCAGCCGCTCGGGACAGGGGGTCACTGAAGCTTTCTTT. Amino acids: CASSRSGQGVTEAFF.

The chain is built from TRBV18 and TRBJ1-1, with 7 bases lining up with TRBD1. Germline CDR1 and CDR2: KGHSH and LQKENI. The CDR3 sequence is 14 residues long. V lost 4 bases to trimming and J lost 1 base; unmatched junction nucleotides: 3. The CDR3 here is CASSLGQPNTEAFF. CDR3 DNA sequence: TGTGCCAGCTCACTGGGACAGCCGAACACTGAAGCTTTCTTT. The whole variable domain, remainder taken from reference TRBV18 and TRBJ1-1, is NAGVMQNPRHLVRRRGQEARLRCSPMKGHSHVYWYRQLPEEGLKFMVYLQKENIIDESGMPKERFSAEFPKEGPSILRIQQVVRGDSAAYFCASSLGQPNTEAFFGQGTRLTVV.

As for this clone: Other DNA sequences in the same sample also yield this CDR3. This chain joins TRBV9 and TRBJ1-2; 8 bases are a match to TRBD1. Looked up from germline, CDR1 is SGDLS and CDR2 is YYNGEE. The V and J ends lost 4 bases and 2 bases, in that order; junction bases with no gene match: 4. CDR3 size: 14 residues. The CDR3 sequence: CASSPRTGNYGYTF. In DNA, the CDR3 is TGTGCCAGCAGCCCACGGACAGGGAACTATGGCTACACCTTC. The full variable domain, rest sourced from reference TRBV9 and TRBJ1-2, is DSGVTQTPKHLITATGQRVTLRCSPRSGDLSVYWYQQSLDQGLQFLIQYYNGEERAKGNILERFSAQQFPDLHSELNLSSLELGDSALYFCASSPRTGNYGYTFGSGTRLTVV.

This clone showed up just once. This chain uses TRBV6-2 or TRBV6-3 with TRBJ1-5; D remains ambiguous. The CDR3 loop spans 15 amino acids. The V end was cut by 3 bases, the J end by 2 bases, with 11 bases between. Germline V gene sequence: CDR1 MNHEY, CDR2 SVGEGT. In DNA, the CDR3 is TGTGCCAGCAGTTATGCGGGTATAGGCAATCAGCCCCAGCATTTT. Amino acid sequence: CASSYAGIGNQPQHF.

The sample holds one count of this clone. The chain combines TRBV2 with TRBJ1-1, with a possible D match to TRBD1 (6 bases). V was cut by 6 bases and J by 2 bases, with 19 bases left in between. The germline CDR1 and CDR2 sequences are SNHLY and FYNNEI. The CDR3 is 16 amino acids. The CDR3 DNA sequence: TGTGCCAGCAGAGGTGGGGGGGGCTTAATAAACACTGAAGCTTTCTTT. Translating gives CASRGGGGLINTEAFF.

The chain combines TRBV5-1 with TRBJ1-1; D not certain. The germline CDR1 and CDR2 sequences are SGHRS and YFSETQ. The CDR3 has 14 residues. V lost 2 bases, J lost 7 bases, and 15 bases lay in between. The CDR3 sequence is CASSFSGGTVEAFF. The CDR3 region has the DNA TGCGCCAGCAGCTTTTCTGGTGGTACGGTTGAAGCTTTCTTT.

This chain links TRBV5-6 with TRBJ1-2; D uncertain. V shed 1 base and J shed 12 bases, with 16 bases lying between them. CDR1 and CDR2 (germline): SGHDT, YYEEEE. The CDR3 spans 13 residues. This chain's CDR3 is CASSLFQVGLNTF. The DNA of the CDR3 is TGTGCCAGCAGCTTGTTCCAGGTTGGGCTAAACACCTTC.

J is TRBJ2-3 and V is TRBV6-2 or TRBV6-3; TRBD2 matches at 7 bases. V lost 5 bases to trimming and J lost 1 base; unmatched junction nucleotides: 3. The V gene's germline CDR1 is MNHEY and CDR2 SVGEGT. CDR3 size: 14 residues. CDR3 residues: CASSGSGRTDTQYF. The CDR3 nucleotides are TGTGCCAGCAGTGGTAGCGGGCGCACAGATACGCAGTATTTT.

The V gene is TRBV29-1, the J gene TRBJ2-7; 7 bases are a match to TRBD1. Losses at the gene ends were 7 bases for V and 1 base for J; bases not matched to a gene: 4. The length of the CDR3 is 12 residues. Germline V gives CDR1 SQVTM, CDR2 ANQGSEA. Written as DNA, the CDR3 is TGCAGCGGAGGGACAGTTTCCTACGAGCAGTACTTC. This encodes CSGGTVSYEQYF.

The chain has TRBV5-1 and TRBJ2-3, with 9 bases matching TRBD2. Per the germline V gene, CDR1 is SGHRS and CDR2 is YFSETQ. V shed 2 bases, J shed 2 bases, and the junction held 6 bases outside the gene matches. The CDR3 has 16 residues. CDR3 loop: CASSFEVAGDTDTQYF. CDR3 sequence (DNA): TGCGCCAGCAGCTTCGAAGTAGCGGGGGACACAGATACGCAGTATTTT.

This chain links TRBV4-1 with TRBJ2-1, with 9 nucleotides matching TRBD1. CDR1 MGHRA and CDR2 YSYEKL come from the germline V gene. The CDR3 is made up of 19 amino acids. Trimming took 4 bases from V and 0 from J; bases not matched to a gene: 13. Here the CDR3 reads CASSPRTGVSTGSYNEQFF. DNA of the CDR3: TGCGCCAGCAGCCCCCGGACAGGGGTCTCAACTGGCTCCTACAATGAGCAGTTCTTC.

The chain has TRBV7-9 and TRBJ1-1, with D perhaps matching TRBD1 (6 bases). Germline V gene sequence: CDR1 SEHNR, CDR2 FQNEAQ (reference sequence). The CDR3 is made up of 13 amino acids. With 4 bases removed from V and 1 base from J, the gap between germline ends came to 7 bases. The CDR3 protein is CASSSDRNTEAFF. The CDR3 nucleotides are TGTGCCAGCAGCTCGGACAGGAACACTGAAGCTTTCTTT.

The chain couples TRBV7-2 to TRBJ1-1; 7 bases map to TRBD1. Germline V gives CDR1 SGHTA, CDR2 FQGNSA. The V and J ends lost 5 bases and 8 bases, in that order; junction bases with no gene match: 8. The CDR3 extends over 13 amino acids. CDR3 residues: CASSIRQGVEAFF. CDR3 bases: TGTGCCAGCAGCATCAGACAGGGAGTAGAAGCTTTCTTT. Drawing the rest from reference TRBV7-2 and TRBJ1-1, the complete variable domain is GAGVSQSPSNKVTEKGKDVELRCDPISGHTALYWYRQSLGQGLEFLIYFQGNSAPDKSGLPSDRFSAERTGGSVSTLTIQRTQQEDSAVYLCASSIRQGVEAFFGQGTRLTVV.

The chain recombines TRBV18 with TRBJ1-2; 8 bases agree with TRBD1. Trimming at V came to 4 bases and at J to 2 bases, leaving 6 bases not matched to a gene. The CDR3 runs to 15 residues. Germline V lookup: CDR1 KGHSH, CDR2 LQKENI. CDR3 sequence reads: CASSLGQGRNYGYTF. The CDR3 DNA is TGTGCCAGCTCACTCGGACAGGGTAGAAACTATGGCTACACCTTC.

The CDR3 protein is CASSQPPGQGRYGYTF. In DNA, the CDR3 is TGCGCCAGCAGTCAACCGCCGGGACAGGGGAGGTATGGCTACACCTTC. The V call is TRBV23-1, the J call TRBJ1-2, with 10 nucleotides matching TRBD1. TRBV23-1 is known as an ORF, though its function is uncertain. V gave up 2 bases and J gave up 5 bases; unmatched junction bases: 8. CDR3 length: 16 amino acids.

The CDR3 loop is CASSLGTGGRSPLHF. The CDR3 DNA sequence: TGTGCCAGCAGTCTGGGGACAGGGGGCAGGTCACCCCTCCACTTT. The chain couples TRBV6-2 or TRBV6-3 to TRBJ1-6; 12 nucleotides match TRBD1. Germline CDR1 reads MNHEY; CDR2 reads SVGEGT. The junction had 6 bases not matched to a gene; V was cut back by 5 bases and J by 10 bases. The CDR3 extends over 15 amino acids.

The chain has TRBV6-1 and TRBJ1-5; 8 bases line up with TRBD1. CDR1 and CDR2 (germline): MNHNS, SASEGT. The CDR3 contains 18 residues. Unmatched junction bases numbered 17, after V lost 4 bases and J lost 6 bases. The CDR3 protein is CASSGSRKTGVKLQPQHF. The CDR3 DNA reads as TGTGCCAGCAGTGGGAGCAGGAAGACAGGGGTTAAACTTCAGCCCCAGCATTTT.

The rearrangement uses TRBV7-9 and TRBJ1-1; tentative D call: TRBD1 (6 bases). CDR1 and CDR2 from the germline V gene are SEHNR and FQNEAQ (reference sequence). The CDR3 length is 16 residues. The V gene lost 5 bases and the J gene lost 0 bases, with 16 bases spanning the gap. CDR3 DNA sequence: TGTGCCAGCAGCCGTGGGAGGGGGAATATGAACACTGAAGCTTTCTTT. Translated: CASSRGRGNMNTEAFF.

A few counts support this clone. This chain joins TRBV3-1 (or the pseudogene TRBV3-2) and TRBJ1-1; D call uncertain. The V gene lost 2 bases and the J gene lost 8 bases, with 12 bases spanning the gap. Germline V gene data show CDR1 as LGHDT and CDR2 as YNNKEL (reference sequence). The CDR3 has 13 residues. The CDR3 DNA reads TGTGCCAGCAGCCAAAGACCGGTCGGGGAAGCTTTCTTT. Translating it yields CASSQRPVGEAFF.

To note about this clone: A read error may account for a junction end that differs from germline. The chain joins TRBV3-1 (or the pseudogene TRBV3-2) to TRBJ1-1, with a possible D match to TRBD1 (6 bases). Germline loops: CDR1 LGHDT, CDR2 YNNKEL (reference sequence). The CDR3 runs to 19 residues. CDR3 protein: CASTQAREQGVMGNTEAFF. The CDR3 nucleotides are TGTGCCAGCACCCAAGCCAGAGAACAGGGTGTTATGGGAAACACTGAAGCTTTCTTT.

The chain employs TRBV5-1 and TRBJ1-4; tentatively, D is TRBD1 (6 bases). The CDR3 loop spans 15 amino acids. Trimming removed 7 bases from V and 3 bases from J, with 16 bases in between. Germline V CDR1 and CDR2: SGHRS, YFSETQ. CDR3 region: CASARGAGANEKLFF. The CDR3 DNA follows: TGCGCCAGCGCCCGAGGAGCAGGGGCTAATGAAAAACTGTTTTTT. Using reference TRBV5-1 and TRBJ1-4 for the parts outside the CDR3, the full variable domain is KAGVTQTPRYLIKTRGQQVTLSCSPISGHRSVSWYQQTPGQGLQFLFEYFSETQRNKGNFPGRFSGRQFSNSRSEMNVSTLELGDSALYLCASARGAGANEKLFFGSGTQLSVL.

The V call is TRBV7-3, the J call TRBJ1-1; 7 bases are a match to TRBD1. J gave up 3 bases and V 5 bases, and 9 bases lay outside the gene matches. The CDR3 consists of 15 residues. The germline CDR1 and CDR2 sequences are SGHTA and FQGTGA. The CDR3 loop reads CASSLQGTGYTEAFF. The CDR3 DNA reads as TGTGCCAGCAGCCTACAGGGGACGGGGTACACTGAAGCTTTCTTT.

This clone showed up just a few times. V gene TRBV7-6 combines with J gene TRBJ2-2; 9 nucleotides match TRBD1. The CDR3 consists of 16 residues. The ends lost 2 bases at V and 5 bases at J; junction bases unmatched: 6. Germline CDR1 reads SGHVS; CDR2 reads FNYEAQ. CDR3 amino acids: CASSLKTGGGTGELFF. The DNA of the CDR3 is TGTGCCAGCAGCTTAAAGACAGGGGGAGGAACCGGGGAGCTGTTTTTT.

The chain employs TRBV6-2 or TRBV6-3 and TRBJ2-5, with TRBD1 as a possible D gene (5 bases). Trimming shortened V by 2 bases and J by 5 bases, and 6 bases separated the two germline ends. CDR1 and CDR2 (germline): MNHEY, SVGEGT. The CDR3 runs 12 residues. DNA of the CDR3: TGTGCCAGCAGTTACGGGGCTGAGACCCAGTACTTC. Translating it yields CASSYGAETQYF.